The 4 T cell receptor beta chains given below trace back to one sample, sequenced in a study of blood T cell repertoires in COVID-19. TCRdb's copy holds only in-frame clones and misses some; the assay was immunoSEQ multiplex PCR. The table lists more than 110,000 clones, about three quarters of them singletons, with just under 3% in the top ten. Sequenced material: PBMCs or T cells enriched from blood (not recorded which). The receptors originated from a woman between 50 and 59 years old who had recovered from COVID-19.

The table lists this clone with a few counts. This sequence joins TRBV29-1 and TRBJ2-7, with no clear D. Germline V gene lookup returns CDR1 SQVTM and CDR2 ANQGSEA. The CDR3 is made up of 11 amino acids. The V end was cut by 2 bases, the J end by 6 bases, with 8 bases between. This CDR3 is CSVELVSEQYF. The CDR3 coding sequence is TGCAGCGTTGAATTGGTTAGCGAGCAGTACTTC.

The chain couples TRBV5-4 to TRBJ2-5; 8 bases match TRBD1. This CDR3 is built from 15 residues. The germline V gene has CDR1 SGHNT and CDR2 YYREEE (reference sequence). Germline trimming cut 3 bases from V and 4 bases from J; bases unmatched to any gene: 8. CDR3 sequence reads: CASSSRTGSGETQYF. CDR3 DNA: TGTGCCAGCAGCTCGAGGACAGGGAGTGGAGAGACCCAGTACTTC.

The V call is TRBV27, the J call TRBJ2-5, with 11 bases aligning to TRBD2. Germline assignment: CDR1 MNHEY and CDR2 SMNVEV (reference sequence). This CDR3 spans 16 amino acids. The V and J ends lost 5 bases and 2 bases, in that order; junction bases with no gene match: 7. CDR3 coding DNA: TGTGCCAGCAGTCTTGCTAGCGGGGGGTTACAAGAGACCCAGTACTTC. As protein: CASSLASGGLQETQYF.

This chain joins TRBV29-1 and TRBJ2-5; 8 bases map to TRBD1. The CDR3 is 13 residues long. From germline, CDR1 is SQVTM and CDR2 ANQGSEA. With V trimmed by 6 bases and J by 4 bases, 7 bases remained unmatched. The CDR3 bases are TGCAGCGTAGAGACAGGGGCCGGAGAGACCCAGTACTTC. Amino acid sequence: CSVETGAGETQYF. The whole variable domain, remainder taken from reference TRBV29-1 and TRBJ2-5, is SAVISQKPSRDICQRGTSLTIQCQVDSQVTMMFWYRQQPGQSLTLIATANQGSEATYESGFVIDKFPISRPNLTFSTLTVSNMSPEDSSIYLCSVETGAGETQYFGPGTRLLVL.